This T cell receptor (beta chain) was captured in a study of cytomegalovirus exposure and HLA in healthy donors. About the research overall: The same platform as the roughly 670 first-cohort repertoires was used for the 130 or so validation repertoires, a later analysis reported.

The CDR3 length is 16 residues. CDR1 and CDR2 (germline): MRHNA, SNTAGT. With 2 bases clipped from V and 7 bases from J, the junction kept 8 bases outside the gene matches. As regards this clone: Its antigen is as yet unknown.

The study drew the donors from its approximately 130-subject validation cohort, separate from the roughly 700-subject first cohort. Study-level results: Among TCR sequences, most were rare, though some public TCRs appeared in many donors.

Only in-frame clones appear in the TCRdb table, and some are missing; sequencing was by immunoSEQ multiplex PCR. The data hold 150,000 or so clones, with roughly 90% observed a single time. Sequenced input: PBMCs. The TCR comes from a man in his late teens or twenties in good health and CMV-seropositive. The gene calls are TRBV6-4 and TRBJ2-1; TRBD2 aligns across 10 bases. CDR3 in amino acids: CASSDRLAGDFNEQFF. CDR3 DNA: TGTGCCAGCAGTGACAGGCTAGCGGGAGATTTTAATGAGCAGTTCTTC.